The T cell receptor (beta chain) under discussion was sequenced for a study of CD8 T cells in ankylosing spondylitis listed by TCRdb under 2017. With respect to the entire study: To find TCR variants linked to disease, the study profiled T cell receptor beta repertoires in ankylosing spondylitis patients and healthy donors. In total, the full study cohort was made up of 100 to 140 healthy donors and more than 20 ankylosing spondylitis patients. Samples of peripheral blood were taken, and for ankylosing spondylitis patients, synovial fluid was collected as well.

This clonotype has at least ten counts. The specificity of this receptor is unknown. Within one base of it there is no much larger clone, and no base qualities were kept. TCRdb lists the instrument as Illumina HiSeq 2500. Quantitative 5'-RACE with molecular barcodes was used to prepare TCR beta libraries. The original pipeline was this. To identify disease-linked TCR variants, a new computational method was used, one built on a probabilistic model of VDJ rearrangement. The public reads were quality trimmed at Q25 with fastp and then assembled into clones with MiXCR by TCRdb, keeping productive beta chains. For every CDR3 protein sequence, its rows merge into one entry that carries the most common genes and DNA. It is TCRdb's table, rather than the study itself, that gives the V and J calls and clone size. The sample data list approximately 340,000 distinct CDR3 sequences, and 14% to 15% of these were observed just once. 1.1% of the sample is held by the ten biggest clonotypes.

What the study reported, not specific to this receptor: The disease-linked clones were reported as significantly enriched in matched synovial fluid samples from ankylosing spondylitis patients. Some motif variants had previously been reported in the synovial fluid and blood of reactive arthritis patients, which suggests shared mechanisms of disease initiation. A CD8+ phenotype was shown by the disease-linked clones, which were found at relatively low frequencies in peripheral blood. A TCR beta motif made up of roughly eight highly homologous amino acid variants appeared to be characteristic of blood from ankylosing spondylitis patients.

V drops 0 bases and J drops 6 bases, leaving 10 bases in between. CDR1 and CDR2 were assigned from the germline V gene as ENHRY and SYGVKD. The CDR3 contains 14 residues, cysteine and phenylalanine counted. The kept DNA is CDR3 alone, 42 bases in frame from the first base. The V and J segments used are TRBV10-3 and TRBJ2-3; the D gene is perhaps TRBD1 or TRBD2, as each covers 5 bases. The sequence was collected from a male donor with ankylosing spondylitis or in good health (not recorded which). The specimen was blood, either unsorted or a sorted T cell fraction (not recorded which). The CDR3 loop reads CAISESGVADTQYF. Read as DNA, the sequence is TGTGCCATCAGTGAGTCGGGGGTAGCGGATACGCAGTATTTT.